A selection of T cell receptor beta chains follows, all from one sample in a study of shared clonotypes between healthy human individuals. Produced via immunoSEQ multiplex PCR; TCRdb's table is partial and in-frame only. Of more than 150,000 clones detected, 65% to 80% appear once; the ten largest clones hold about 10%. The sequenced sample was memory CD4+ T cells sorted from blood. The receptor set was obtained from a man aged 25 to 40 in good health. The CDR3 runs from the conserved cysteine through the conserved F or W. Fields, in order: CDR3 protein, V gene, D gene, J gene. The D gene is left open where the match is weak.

CDR3aa: CASSSTGLTDTQYF
v_gene: TRBV7-2
d_gene: TRBD1
j_gene: TRBJ2-3

CDR3aa: CASSLSAAQETQYF
v_gene: TRBV7-2
d_gene: NA
j_gene: TRBJ2-5

CDR3aa: CASRGTTSYEQYF
v_gene: TRBV4-1
d_gene: TRBD2
j_gene: TRBJ2-7

CDR3aa: CASSAGFGNFYNEQFF
v_gene: TRBV5-1
d_gene: NA
j_gene: TRBJ2-1

CDR3aa: CASSPQTGGGNEQYF
v_gene: TRBV7-2
d_gene: TRBD1
j_gene: TRBJ2-7

CDR3aa: CASSSKSSGRAIDTQYF
v_gene: TRBV7-2
d_gene: TRBD2
j_gene: TRBJ2-3

CDR3aa: CASSLNRNAYEQYF
v_gene: TRBV13
d_gene: NA
j_gene: TRBJ2-7

CDR3aa: CSVSRQGAYGYTF
v_gene: TRBV29-1
d_gene: TRBD1
j_gene: TRBJ1-2

CDR3aa: CATATSYEQYF
v_gene: TRBV10-3
d_gene: NA
j_gene: TRBJ2-7

CDR3aa: CASSQGLAGASNTGELFF
v_gene: TRBV11-2
d_gene: TRBD2
j_gene: TRBJ2-2

CDR3aa: CASSYSAGGADTQYF
v_gene: TRBV6-5
d_gene: TRBD1
j_gene: TRBJ2-3

CDR3aa: CATGTGGDYEQYF
v_gene: TRBV28
d_gene: TRBD1
j_gene: TRBJ2-7

CDR3aa: CASSQELLAGNQRQFF
v_gene: TRBV4-3
d_gene: TRBD2
j_gene: TRBJ2-1

CDR3aa: CASIALGVGTDTQYF
v_gene: TRBV27
d_gene: NA
j_gene: TRBJ2-3

CDR3aa: CSVANSWGRSYEQYF
v_gene: TRBV29-1
d_gene: NA
j_gene: TRBJ2-7

CDR3aa: CASSFWEGRRLYEQYF
v_gene: TRBV5-6
d_gene: TRBD2
j_gene: TRBJ2-7

CDR3aa: CSVPTSGRAKKNIQYF
v_gene: TRBV29-1
d_gene: TRBD2
j_gene: TRBJ2-4

CDR3aa: CASSSQTSSGLWVEQFF
v_gene: TRBV28
d_gene: NA
j_gene: TRBJ2-1

CDR3aa: CASSLLGISPRGDTQYF
v_gene: TRBV7-9
d_gene: NA
j_gene: TRBJ2-3

CDR3aa: CASSFGTQETQYF
v_gene: TRBV7-2
d_gene: NA
j_gene: TRBJ2-5

CDR3aa: CASSAIRVGTGNYNEQFF
v_gene: TRBV2
d_gene: TRBD1
j_gene: TRBJ2-1

CDR3aa: CASRENKRAGGETQYF
v_gene: TRBV13
d_gene: NA
j_gene: TRBJ2-5

CDR3aa: CASSPGQANTGELFF
v_gene: TRBV5-4
d_gene: TRBD1
j_gene: TRBJ2-2

CDR3aa: CSVERQGIQNTEAFF
v_gene: TRBV29-1
d_gene: TRBD1
j_gene: TRBJ1-1

CDR3aa: CATSSRRYNEQFF
v_gene: TRBV15
d_gene: NA
j_gene: TRBJ2-1

CDR3aa: CASSLRKDTEAFF
v_gene: TRBV7-7
d_gene: NA
j_gene: TRBJ1-1

CDR3aa: CASRNDPGGAGQETQYF
v_gene: TRBV5-4
d_gene: TRBD1
j_gene: TRBJ2-5

CDR3aa: CASSPAGGRGTEAFF
v_gene: TRBV7-9
d_gene: NA
j_gene: TRBJ1-1